This T cell receptor beta chain emerged from a study of molecular identifiers for immune sequencing clone quantification. Regarding the study as a whole: Underestimated sizes of highly expanded clones could result from identical TCR molecules that share a barcode.

There are a few counts of this clonotype. Its cognate antigen is unknown. The J segment lost 5 bases and the V segment lost 5 bases, leaving 11 bases of the junction unmatched. The CDR3 loop spans 16 amino acids. Per germline, CDR1 MDHEN and CDR2 SYDVKM. TCRdb reprocessed the PCR reads with MiXCR, giving one entry per CDR3 protein. The sample includes about 500,000 distinct CDR3 sequences, about 26% of them seen just once. The gene calls are TRBV28 and TRBJ1-4, with 7 bases fitting TRBD1. Sequenced material: naive CD8+ T cells from blood, with Jurkat cell RNA spiked in. As to subset: FACS-sorted CD8+CD4-CCR7+CD45RA+ naive T cells. The receptor comes from a human donor in good health. Some libraries in this study had Jurkat cell RNA spiked in. DNA for the CDR3: TGTGCCAGCAGTCTTCTATTTGTCAGGGGGAATGAAAAACTGTTTTTT. Its protein is CASSLLFVRGNEKLFF.